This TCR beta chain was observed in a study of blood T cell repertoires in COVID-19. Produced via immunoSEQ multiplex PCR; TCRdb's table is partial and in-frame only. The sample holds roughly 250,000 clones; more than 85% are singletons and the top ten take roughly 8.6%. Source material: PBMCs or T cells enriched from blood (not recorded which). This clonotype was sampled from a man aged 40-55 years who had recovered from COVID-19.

The CDR3 nucleotides are TGTGCCAGCAGCCAAGATCCCGGAGGGGCCACTGAAGCTTTCTTT. Protein product: CASSQDPGGATEAFF. V and J are TRBV3-1 (or the pseudogene TRBV3-2) and TRBJ1-1; maybe TRBD1 (5 bases). The V end was cut by 0 bases, the J end by 4 bases, with 12 bases between. Germline values: CDR1 LGHDT, CDR2 YNNKEL (reference sequence). CDR3 length: 15 residues.